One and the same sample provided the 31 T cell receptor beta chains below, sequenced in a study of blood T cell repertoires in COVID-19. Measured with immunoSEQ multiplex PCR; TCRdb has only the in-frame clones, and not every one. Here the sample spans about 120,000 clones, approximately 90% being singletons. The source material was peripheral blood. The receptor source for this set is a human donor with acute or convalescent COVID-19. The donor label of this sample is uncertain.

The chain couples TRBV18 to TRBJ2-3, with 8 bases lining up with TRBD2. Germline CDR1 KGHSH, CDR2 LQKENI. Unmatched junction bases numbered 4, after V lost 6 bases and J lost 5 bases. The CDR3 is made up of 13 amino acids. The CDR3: CASSPTSVDTQYF. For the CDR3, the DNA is TGTGCCAGCTCCCCGACTAGCGTAGATACGCAGTATTTT.

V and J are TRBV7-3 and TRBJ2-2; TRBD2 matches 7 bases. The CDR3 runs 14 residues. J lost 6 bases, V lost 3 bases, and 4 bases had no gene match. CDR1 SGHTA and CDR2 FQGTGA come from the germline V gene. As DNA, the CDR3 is TGTGCCAGCAGCTTGCAGGGAGGGGCCGGGGAGCTGTTTTTT. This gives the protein CASSLQGGAGELFF. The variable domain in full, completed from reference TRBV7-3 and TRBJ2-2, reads GAGVSQTPSNKVTEKGKYVELRCDPISGHTALYWYRQSLGQGPEFLIYFQGTGAADDSGLPNDRFFAVRPEGSVSTLKIQRTERGDSAVYLCASSLQGGAGELFFGEGSRLTVL.

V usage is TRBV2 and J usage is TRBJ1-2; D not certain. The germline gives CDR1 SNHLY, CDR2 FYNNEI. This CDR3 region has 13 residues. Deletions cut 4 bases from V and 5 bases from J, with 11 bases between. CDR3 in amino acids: CASSGGFGYGYTF. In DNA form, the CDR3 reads TGTGCCAGCAGTGGAGGGTTCGGGTATGGCTACACCTTC. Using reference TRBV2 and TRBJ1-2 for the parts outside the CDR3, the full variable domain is EPEVTQTPSHQVTQMGQEVILRCVPISNHLYFYWYRQILGQKVEFLVSFYNNEISEKSEIFDDQFSVERPDGSNFTLKIRSTKLEDSAMYFCASSGGFGYGYTFGSGTRLTVV.

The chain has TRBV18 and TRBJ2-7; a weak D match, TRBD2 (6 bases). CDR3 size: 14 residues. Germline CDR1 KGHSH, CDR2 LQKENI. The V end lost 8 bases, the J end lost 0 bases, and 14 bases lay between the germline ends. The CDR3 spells CASAGAGSSYEQYF. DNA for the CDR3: TGTGCCAGCGCAGGCGCCGGGAGCTCCTACGAGCAGTACTTC.

The CDR3 reads CASSNLVTETQYF. The CDR3 coding sequence is TGCGCCAGCAGTAATCTAGTCACAGAGACCCAGTACTTC. The J gene is TRBJ2-5, the V gene TRBV5-1, with no clear D. The CDR3 is 13 amino acids. The germline V gene encodes CDR1 SGHRS and CDR2 YFSETQ. Deletions cut 5 bases from V and 4 bases from J, with 12 bases between. Based on the CDR3 plus reference TRBV5-1 and TRBJ2-5, the full variable domain is KAGVTQTPRYLIKTRGQQVTLSCSPISGHRSVSWYQQTPGQGLQFLFEYFSETQRNKGNFPGRFSGRQFSNSRSEMNVSTLELGDSALYLCASSNLVTETQYFGPGTRLLVL.

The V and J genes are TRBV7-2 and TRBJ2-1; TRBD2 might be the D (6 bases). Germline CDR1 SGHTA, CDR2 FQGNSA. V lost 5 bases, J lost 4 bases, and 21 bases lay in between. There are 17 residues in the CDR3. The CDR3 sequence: CASSLNPGSPKYNEQFF. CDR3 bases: TGTGCCAGCAGCCTAAACCCCGGGAGCCCCAAATACAATGAGCAGTTCTTC.

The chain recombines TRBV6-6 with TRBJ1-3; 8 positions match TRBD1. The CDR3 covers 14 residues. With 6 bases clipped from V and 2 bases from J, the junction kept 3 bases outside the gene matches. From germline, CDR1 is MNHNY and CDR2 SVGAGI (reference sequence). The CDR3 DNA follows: TGTGCCAGCAGCCTACAGGGGGCTGGAAACACCATATATTTT. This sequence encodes CASSLQGAGNTIYF.

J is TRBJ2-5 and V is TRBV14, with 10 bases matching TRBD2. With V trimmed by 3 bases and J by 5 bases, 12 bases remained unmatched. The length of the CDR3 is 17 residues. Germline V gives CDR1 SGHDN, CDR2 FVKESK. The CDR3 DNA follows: TGTGCCAGCAGCCAGAAGGAGGCTAGCGGGAGTTTGGAGACCCAGTACTTC. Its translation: CASSQKEASGSLETQYF.

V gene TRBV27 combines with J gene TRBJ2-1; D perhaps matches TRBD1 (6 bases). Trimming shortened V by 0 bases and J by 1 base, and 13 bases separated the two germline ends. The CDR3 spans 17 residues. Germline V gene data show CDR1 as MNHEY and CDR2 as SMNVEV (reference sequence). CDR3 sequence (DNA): TGTGCCAGCAGTTTATCCCCTACTCAGGGGTCCTACAATGAGCAGTTCTTC. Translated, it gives CASSLSPTQGSYNEQFF.

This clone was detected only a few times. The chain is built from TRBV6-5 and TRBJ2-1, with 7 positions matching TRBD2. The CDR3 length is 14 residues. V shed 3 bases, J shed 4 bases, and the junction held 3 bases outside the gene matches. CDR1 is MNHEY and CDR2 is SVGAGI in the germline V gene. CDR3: CASSYTGGYNEQFF. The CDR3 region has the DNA TGTGCCAGCAGTTATACGGGGGGATACAATGAGCAGTTCTTC.

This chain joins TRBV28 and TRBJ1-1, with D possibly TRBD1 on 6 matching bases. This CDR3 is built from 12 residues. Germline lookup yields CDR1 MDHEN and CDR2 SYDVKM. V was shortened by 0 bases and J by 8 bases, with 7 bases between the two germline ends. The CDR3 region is CASSLWQGEAFF. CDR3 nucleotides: TGTGCCAGCAGTTTATGGCAGGGGGAAGCTTTCTTT.

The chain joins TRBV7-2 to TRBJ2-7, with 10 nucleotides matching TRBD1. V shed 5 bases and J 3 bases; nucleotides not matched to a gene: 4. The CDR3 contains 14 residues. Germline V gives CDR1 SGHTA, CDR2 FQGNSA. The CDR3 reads CASSLGQGGYEQYF. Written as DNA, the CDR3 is TGTGCCAGCAGCCTAGGACAGGGGGGCTACGAGCAGTACTTC.

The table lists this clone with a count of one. The CDR3 DNA follows: TGTGCCAGCAGCTTAGCGTCAGGAACGAACACCGGGGAGCTGTTTTTT. As protein: CASSLASGTNTGELFF. The rearrangement links TRBV7-2 to TRBJ2-2; no definite D call. In germline, CDR1 is SGHTA, CDR2 FQGNSA. CDR3 length: 16 amino acids. Trimming took off 0 bases at V and 0 bases at J, with 8 bases between the two ends.

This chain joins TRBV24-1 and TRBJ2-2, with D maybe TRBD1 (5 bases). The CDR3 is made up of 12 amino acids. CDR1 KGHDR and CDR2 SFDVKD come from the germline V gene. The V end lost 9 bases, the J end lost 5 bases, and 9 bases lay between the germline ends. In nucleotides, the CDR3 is TGTGCCACCCAGGGTTTTACCGGGGAGCTGTTTTTT. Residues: CATQGFTGELFF.

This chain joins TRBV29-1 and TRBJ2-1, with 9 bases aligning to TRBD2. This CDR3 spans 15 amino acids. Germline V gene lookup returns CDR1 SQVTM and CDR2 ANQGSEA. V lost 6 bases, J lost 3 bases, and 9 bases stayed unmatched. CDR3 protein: CSVGGSGRDYNEQFF. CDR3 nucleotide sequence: TGCAGCGTAGGAGGTAGCGGGAGAGACTACAATGAGCAGTTCTTC.

The CDR3 sequence: CASQLGLSGNTIYF. CDR3 DNA sequence: TGTGCCAGCCAACTCGGACTCTCTGGAAACACCATATATTTT. The J gene is TRBJ1-3, the V gene TRBV6-5, with D unclear. The germline V gene has CDR1 MNHEY and CDR2 SVGAGI. This CDR3 has 14 amino acids. V lost 8 bases and J lost 0, with 11 bases in between.

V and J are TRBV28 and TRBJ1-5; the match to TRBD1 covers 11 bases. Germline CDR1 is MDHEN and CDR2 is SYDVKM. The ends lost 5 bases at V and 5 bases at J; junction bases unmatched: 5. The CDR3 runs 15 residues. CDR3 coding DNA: TGTGCCAGCAGTGGCGGACAGGGGGCAGATCAGCCCCAGCATTTT. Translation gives CASSGGQGADQPQHF.

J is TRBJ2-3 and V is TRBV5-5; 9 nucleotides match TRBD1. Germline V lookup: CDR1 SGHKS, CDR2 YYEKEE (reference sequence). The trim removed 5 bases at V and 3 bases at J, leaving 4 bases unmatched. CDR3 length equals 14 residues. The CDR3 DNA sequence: TGTGCCAGCAGTCATGGACAGGGGACAGATACGCAGTATTTT. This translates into CASSHGQGTDTQYF.

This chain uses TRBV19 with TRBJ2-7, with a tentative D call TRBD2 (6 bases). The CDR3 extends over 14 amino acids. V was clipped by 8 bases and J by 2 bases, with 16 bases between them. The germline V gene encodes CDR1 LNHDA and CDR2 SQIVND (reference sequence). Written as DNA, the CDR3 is TGTGCCAGTTCCTCCGGGGACTCGACCTACGAGCAGTACTTC. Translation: CASSSGDSTYEQYF.

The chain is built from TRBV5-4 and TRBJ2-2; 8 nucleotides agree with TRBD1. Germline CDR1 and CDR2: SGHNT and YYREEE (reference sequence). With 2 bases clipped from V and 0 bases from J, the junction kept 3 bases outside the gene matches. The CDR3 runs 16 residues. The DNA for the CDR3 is TGTGCCAGCAGCTTCAACAGGGGGGCGAACACCGGGGAGCTGTTTTTT. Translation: CASSFNRGANTGELFF.

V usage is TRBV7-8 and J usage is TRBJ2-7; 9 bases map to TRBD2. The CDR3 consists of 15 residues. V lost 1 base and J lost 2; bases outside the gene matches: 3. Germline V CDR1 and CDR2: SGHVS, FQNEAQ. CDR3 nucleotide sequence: TGTGCCAGCAGCTTAGTTAGCGGGAGTACCTACGAGCAGTACTTC. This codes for CASSLVSGSTYEQYF.

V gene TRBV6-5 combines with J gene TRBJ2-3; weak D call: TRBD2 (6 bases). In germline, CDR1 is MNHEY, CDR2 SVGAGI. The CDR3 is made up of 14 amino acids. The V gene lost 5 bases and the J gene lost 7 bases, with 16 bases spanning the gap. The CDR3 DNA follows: TGTGCCAGCAGTCCCGCGGGGAATTTAAATACGCAGTATTTT. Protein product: CASSPAGNLNTQYF.

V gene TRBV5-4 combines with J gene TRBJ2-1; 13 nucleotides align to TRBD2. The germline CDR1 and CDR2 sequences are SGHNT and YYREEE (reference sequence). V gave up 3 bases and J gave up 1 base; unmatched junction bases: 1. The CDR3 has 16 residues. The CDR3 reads CASSSTSGGSYNEQFF. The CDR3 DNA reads TGTGCCAGCAGCTCGACTAGCGGGGGGTCCTACAATGAGCAGTTCTTC.

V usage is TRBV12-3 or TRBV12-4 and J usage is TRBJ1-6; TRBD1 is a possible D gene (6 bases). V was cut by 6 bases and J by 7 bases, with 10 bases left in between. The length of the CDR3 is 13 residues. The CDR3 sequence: CASRLTGNSPLHF. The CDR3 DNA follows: TGTGCCAGCAGGTTGACAGGAAATTCACCCCTCCACTTT.

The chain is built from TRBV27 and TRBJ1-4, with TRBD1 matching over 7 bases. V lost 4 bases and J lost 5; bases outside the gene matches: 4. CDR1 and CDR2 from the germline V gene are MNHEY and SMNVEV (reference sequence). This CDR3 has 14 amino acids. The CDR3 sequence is CASSWTGGNEKLFF. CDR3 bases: TGTGCCAGCAGTTGGACAGGCGGGAATGAAAAACTGTTTTTT.

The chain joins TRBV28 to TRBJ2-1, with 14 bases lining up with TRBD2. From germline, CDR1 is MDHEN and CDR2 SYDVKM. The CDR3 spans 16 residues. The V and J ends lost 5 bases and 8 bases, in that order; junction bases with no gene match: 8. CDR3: CASSPRLAGGPDEQFF. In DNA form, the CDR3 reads TGTGCCAGCAGTCCCCGACTAGCGGGAGGGCCCGATGAGCAGTTCTTC.

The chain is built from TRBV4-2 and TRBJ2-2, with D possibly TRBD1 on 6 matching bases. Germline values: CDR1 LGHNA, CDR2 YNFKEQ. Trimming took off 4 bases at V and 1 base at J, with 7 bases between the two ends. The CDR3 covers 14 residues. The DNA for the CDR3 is TGTGCCAGCAGCCGGGGGCAGAACACCGGGGAGCTGTTTTTT. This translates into CASSRGQNTGELFF.

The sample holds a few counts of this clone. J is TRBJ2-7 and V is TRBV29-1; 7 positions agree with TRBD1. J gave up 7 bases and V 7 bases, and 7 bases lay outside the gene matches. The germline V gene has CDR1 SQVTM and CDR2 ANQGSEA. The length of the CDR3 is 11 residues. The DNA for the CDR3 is TGCAGCGCAAGACAGGGCGGGGAGCAGTACTTC. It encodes CSARQGGEQYF.

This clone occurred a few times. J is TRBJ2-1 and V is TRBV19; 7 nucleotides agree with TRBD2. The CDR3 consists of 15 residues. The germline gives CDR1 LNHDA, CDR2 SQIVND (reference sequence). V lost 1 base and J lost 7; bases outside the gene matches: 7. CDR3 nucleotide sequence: TGTGCCAGTAGTATAGGAGGGAGGGCCGGGAATGAGCAGTTCTTC. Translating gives CASSIGGRAGNEQFF.

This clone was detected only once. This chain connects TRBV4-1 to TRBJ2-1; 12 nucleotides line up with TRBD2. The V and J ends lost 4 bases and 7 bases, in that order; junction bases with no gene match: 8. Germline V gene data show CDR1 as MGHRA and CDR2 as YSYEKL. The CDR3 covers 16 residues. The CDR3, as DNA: TGCGCCAGCAGCCGGACTAGCGGGGACCTGGGGAATGAGCAGTTCTTC. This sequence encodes CASSRTSGDLGNEQFF.

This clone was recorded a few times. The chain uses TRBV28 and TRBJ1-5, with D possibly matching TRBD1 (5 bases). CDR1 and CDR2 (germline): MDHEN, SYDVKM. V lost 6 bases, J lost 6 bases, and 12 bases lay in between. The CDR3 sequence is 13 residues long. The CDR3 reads CASRASGIQPQHF. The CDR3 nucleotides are TGTGCCAGCAGAGCTTCAGGGATTCAGCCCCAGCATTTT.